This TCR beta chain is drawn from a study of blood T cell repertoires in COVID-19. Overall study context: The United States, Italy and Spain provided the acute and convalescent COVID-19 samples. T cells, B-cell-depleted T cells, or PBMCs supplied cDNA or gDNA.

Original data processing: By means of reference gene primer amplification, nucleated cell counts were estimated. TCRdb's table, derived via immunoSEQ multiplex PCR, lists solely in-frame clones and lacks some. That table supplies the V and J calls and clone size; D and trimming were determined from the DNA. The sample records around 250,000 clones, roughly 89% being singletons. V shed 4 bases and J shed 5 bases, with 27 bases lying between them. Per germline, CDR1 LGHDT and CDR2 YNNKEL (reference sequence). There are 18 residues in the CDR3. The chain couples TRBV3-1 (or the pseudogene TRBV3-2) to TRBJ2-7; perhaps TRBD2 as D (5 bases). The sample comprised peripheral blood. The TCR was taken from a man younger than 45 who had recovered from COVID-19. Written as DNA, the CDR3 is TGTGCCAGCAGCCTTAGATACCTCGCGGGCGTCATAGCCAACGAGCAGTACTTC. Translated: CASSLRYLAGVIANEQYF.